This T cell receptor beta chain was recovered during a study of T cell responses to AZD1222 COVID-19 vaccine. Study-wide findings and caveats: In a largely white British group with more females than males, clonal diversity was possibly underestimated. Repertoire collection took place solely once the T cell response had peaked.

Of note for this clone: No antigen is known for it.

CDR3 length equals 15 residues. CDR1 is SGHRS, CDR2 YFSETQ, per germline. V was clipped by 0 bases and J by 2 bases; unmatched bases: 3. Repertoires were generated with immunoSEQ multiplex PCR, while TCRdb's copy carries only in-frame clones and drops some. The repertoire holds 200,000 to 250,000 clones, with more than 85% as singletons. The TCR comes from an adult in good health. This chain connects TRBV5-1 to TRBJ2-7, with 9 bases lining up with TRBD1. The sequences come from peripheral blood, collected on day 0 of MenACWY control vaccination. The CDR3 region is CASSLGRQGAYEQYF. CDR3 DNA sequence: TGCGCCAGCAGCTTGGGGCGACAGGGGGCCTACGAGCAGTACTTC.